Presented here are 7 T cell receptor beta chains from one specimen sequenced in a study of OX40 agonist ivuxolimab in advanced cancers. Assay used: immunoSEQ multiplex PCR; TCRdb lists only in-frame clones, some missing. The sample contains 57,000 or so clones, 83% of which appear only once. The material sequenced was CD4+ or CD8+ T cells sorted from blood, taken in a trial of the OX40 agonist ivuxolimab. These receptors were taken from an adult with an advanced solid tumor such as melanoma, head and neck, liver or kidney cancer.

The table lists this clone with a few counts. In DNA, the CDR3 is TGTGCCAGCAGCGGCAGACGGGCGAACACTGAAGCTTTCTTT. Residues: CASSGRRANTEAFF. V is TRBV7-8 and J is TRBJ1-1; D is undetermined. Germline CDR1 and CDR2: SGHVS and FQNEAQ. Between the trimmed V and J ends, which lost 5 bases and 1 base, there was a span of 11 bases. The CDR3 length is 14 residues.

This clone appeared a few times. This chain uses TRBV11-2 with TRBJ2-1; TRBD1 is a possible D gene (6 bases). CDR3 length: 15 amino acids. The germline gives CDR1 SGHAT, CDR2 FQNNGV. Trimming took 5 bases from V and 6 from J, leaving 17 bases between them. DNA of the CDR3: TGTGCCAGCAGCCCTAACAGGGTGACAAGCAATGAGCAGTTCTTC. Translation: CASSPNRVTSNEQFF.

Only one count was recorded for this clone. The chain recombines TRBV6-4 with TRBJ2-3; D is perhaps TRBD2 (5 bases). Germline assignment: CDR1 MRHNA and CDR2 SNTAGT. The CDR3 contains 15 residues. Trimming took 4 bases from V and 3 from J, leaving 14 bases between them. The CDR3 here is CASSGSSGGTDTQYF. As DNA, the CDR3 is TGTGCCAGCAGTGGTTCCTCTGGCGGGACAGATACGCAGTATTTT.

CDR3 in amino acids: CASSPTLSGGGQVEYF. The CDR3, as DNA: TGCGCCAGCAGCCCAACCCTAAGCGGGGGGGGGCAAGTCGAGTACTTC. This rearrangement joins TRBV5-1 to TRBJ2-5; 10 bases are a match to TRBD2. The CDR3 loop spans 16 amino acids. The junction had 18 bases not matched to a gene; V was cut back by 4 bases and J by 12 bases. Germline V CDR1 and CDR2: SGHRS, YFSETQ. The entire variable domain, with the rest obtained from reference TRBV5-1 and TRBJ2-5, is as follows: KAGVTQTPRYLIKTRGQQVTLSCSPISGHRSVSWYQQTPGQGLQFLFEYFSETQRNKGNFPGRFSGRQFSNSRSEMNVSTLELGDSALYLCASSPTLSGGGQVEYFGPGTRLLVL.

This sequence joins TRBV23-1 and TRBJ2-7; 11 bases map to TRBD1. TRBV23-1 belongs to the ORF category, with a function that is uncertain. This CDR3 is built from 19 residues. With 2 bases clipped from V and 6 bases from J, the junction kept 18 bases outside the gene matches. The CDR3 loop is CASSQGVDRGRWSVGEQYF. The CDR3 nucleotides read TGCGCCAGCAGTCAAGGTGTGGACAGGGGGCGCTGGTCGGTGGGCGAGCAGTACTTC.

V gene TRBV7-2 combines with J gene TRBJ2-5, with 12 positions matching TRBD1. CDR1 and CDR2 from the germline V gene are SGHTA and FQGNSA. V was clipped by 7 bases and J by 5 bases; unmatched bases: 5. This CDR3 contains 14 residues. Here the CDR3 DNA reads TGTGCCAGCAACCGGGACAGGGGGCTTGAGACCCAGTACTTC. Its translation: CASNRDRGLETQYF. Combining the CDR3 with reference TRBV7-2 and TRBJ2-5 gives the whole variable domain GAGVSQSPSNKVTEKGKDVELRCDPISGHTALYWYRQSLGQGLEFLIYFQGNSAPDKSGLPSDRFSAERTGGSVSTLTIQRTQQEDSAVYLCASNRDRGLETQYFGPGTRLLVL.

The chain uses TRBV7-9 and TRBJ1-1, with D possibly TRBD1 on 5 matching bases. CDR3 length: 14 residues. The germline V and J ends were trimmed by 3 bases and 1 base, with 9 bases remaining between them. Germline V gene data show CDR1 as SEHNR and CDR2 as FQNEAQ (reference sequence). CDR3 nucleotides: TGTGCCAGCAGCTTCGGGGCAGGGAACACTGAAGCTTTCTTT. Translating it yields CASSFGAGNTEAFF.